These T cell receptor beta chains were read from a single sample in a study of blood T cell repertoires in COVID-19. Clones were read by immunoSEQ multiplex PCR, and TCRdb kept only the in-frame ones, dropping some. The sample records roughly 200,000 clones, about nine tenths being singletons. Material: peripheral blood. These receptors were collected from a man aged 70 or older with acute or convalescent COVID-19. The CDR3 runs from the conserved cysteine through the conserved F or W. The D gene is left open where the match is weak. Only part of the rows carry a size: once, few, many, or a class if the clone is expanded.

.,TRBJ2-7,.,TRBV14,CASTPRTGSEQYF,TGTGCCAGCACCCCGCGGACCGGGAGCGAGCAGTACTTC
.,TRBJ1-2,TRBD1,TRBV19,CASRNTGGNGYTF,TGTGCCAGTAGGAACACAGGGGGAAATGGCTACACCTTC
.,TRBJ1-1,TRBD1,TRBV27,CASTMTGMNTEAFF,TGTGCCAGCACCATGACAGGGATGAACACTGAAGCTTTCTTT
.,TRBJ2-7,.,TRBV7-2,CASSLPLSYEQYF,TGTGCCAGCAGCTTACCCCTCTCCTACGAGCAGTACTTC
.,TRBJ2-3,TRBD1,TRBV5-1,CASSLEGQGDTQYF,TGCGCCAGCAGCTTGGAGGGACAGGGAGATACGCAGTATTTT
.,TRBJ1-6,.,TRBV18,CASSSQSGLTNSPLHF,TGTGCCAGCTCCTCGCAGTCAGGACTCACGAATTCACCCCTCCACTTT
.,TRBJ2-1,.,TRBV5-6,CASNQWGTPNNEQFF,TGTGCCAGCAACCAATGGGGGACTCCGAACAATGAGCAGTTCTTC
few,TRBJ2-1,TRBD2,TRBV5-1,CASSTGLAGGQEFF,TGCGCCAGCAGCACTGGACTAGCGGGAGGCCAAGAGTTCTTC
once,TRBJ1-3,.,TRBV29-1,CSAARGSGNTIYF,TGCAGCGCCGCGCGGGGATCTGGAAACACCATATATTTT
.,TRBJ2-7,TRBD2,TRBV27,CASSPQREVSYEQYF,TGTGCCAGCAGTCCTCAGCGGGAGGTCTCCTACGAGCAGTACTTC
.,TRBJ2-2,.,TRBV5-1,CASSPNGGTNTGELFF,TGCGCCAGCAGCCCTAATGGGGGGACGAACACCGGGGAGCTGTTTTTT
.,TRBJ1-1,.,TRBV5-1,CASSDDRNTEAFF,TGCGCCAGCAGCGACGACAGGAACACTGAAGCTTTCTTT
.,TRBJ2-2,.,TRBV7-6,CASSPPGMLTNTGELFF,TGTGCCAGCAGCCCCCCGGGGATGCTGACGAACACCGGGGAGCTGTTTTTT
.,TRBJ2-2,.,TRBV5-1,CASSLSGTSYTGELFF,TGCGCCAGCAGCCTTTCCGGGACATCATACACCGGGGAGCTGTTTTTT
.,TRBJ2-7,.,TRBV18,CASSLLQGPYEQYF,TGTGCCAGCTCTCTATTACAGGGCCCCTACGAGCAGTACTTC
.,TRBJ2-7,TRBD2,TRBV11-2,CASSLDLPGLAGRHVYEQYF,TGTGCCAGCAGCTTAGACCTCCCGGGACTAGCGGGACGTCACGTCTACGAGCAGTACTTC
.,TRBJ2-3,.,TRBV5-6,CASSRGGILPDTQYF,TGTGCCAGCAGCCGGGGTGGCATTCTACCAGATACGCAGTATTTT
.,TRBJ1-4,TRBD1,TRBV2,CASSEPRDRPLTVNEKLFF,TGTGCCAGCAGTGAACCTCGGGACAGGCCCCTAACAGTTAATGAAAAACTGTTTTTT
.,TRBJ2-7,TRBD2,TRBV6-6,CASERGGSAYEQYF,TGTGCCAGCGAAAGGGGCGGGAGTGCATACGAGCAGTACTTC
.,TRBJ2-2,TRBD1,TRBV5-6,CASSWFAGGNTGELFF,TGTGCCAGCAGCTGGTTCGCAGGGGGCAACACCGGGGAGCTGTTTTTT
.,TRBJ1-1,.,TRBV29-1,CSVDGGRLNTEAFF,TGCAGCGTTGACGGGGGGAGATTGAACACTGAAGCTTTCTTT
once,TRBJ2-5,TRBD2,TRBV7-2,CASSLGLAGRGETQYF,TGTGCCAGCAGCCTAGGACTAGCGGGACGGGGAGAGACCCAGTACTTC
few,TRBJ2-1,TRBD2,TRBV5-8,CASSLHRTSGYNEQFF,TGTGCCAGCAGCTTACATCGCACTAGCGGTTACAATGAGCAGTTCTTC
.,TRBJ2-3,.,TRBV27,CASSFRDTQYF,TGTGCCAGCAGTTTCAGGGATACGCAGTATTTT
.,TRBJ2-1,.,TRBV5-1,CASRPLGSYNEQFF,TGCGCCAGCAGACCACTAGGCTCCTACAATGAGCAGTTCTTC
.,TRBJ1-1,.,TRBV6-6,CASSYAGGTEAFF,TGTGCCAGCAGTTACGCAGGAGGGACTGAAGCTTTCTTT
.,TRBJ2-7,TRBD1,TRBV6-5,CASRRTGSHEQYF,TGTGCCAGCAGGAGGACAGGGTCTCACGAGCAGTACTTC
.,TRBJ2-1,TRBD1,TRBV27,CASSAQGAQFF,TGTGCCAGCAGCGCACAGGGGGCGCAGTTCTTC
many,TRBJ1-4,TRBD1,TRBV5-1,CASSSRGQTTNEKLFF,TGCGCCAGCAGCTCCAGGGGGCAAACAACTAATGAAAAACTGTTTTTT
once,TRBJ1-1,TRBD1,TRBV7-9,CASSLGQPNTEAFF,TGTGCCAGCAGCTTGGGACAGCCGAACACTGAAGCTTTCTTT
.,TRBJ2-1,TRBD1,TRBV6-5,CASSYSSAGGQNEQFF,TGTGCCAGCAGTTACTCCAGCGCAGGGGGCCAAAATGAGCAGTTCTTC
.,TRBJ2-7,TRBD1,TRBV13,CASSHRVGGSYEQYF,TGTGCCAGCAGTCACAGGGTAGGGGGCAGCTACGAGCAGTACTTC
.,TRBJ2-3,.,TRBV19,CASRPRITDTQYF,TGTGCCAGTAGACCGAGAATCACAGATACGCAGTATTTT
.,TRBJ2-7,TRBD1,TRBV28,CASSLSTGVIYEQYF,TGTGCCAGCAGTTTATCGACAGGGGTCATCTACGAGCAGTACTTC
.,TRBJ2-5,.,TRBV13,CASSLGRLQETQYF,TGTGCCAGCAGCCTAGGACGGTTACAAGAGACCCAGTACTTC
.,TRBJ2-2,.,TRBV24-1,CATRLGGTGELFF,TGTGCCACTCGGTTAGGAGGTACCGGGGAGCTGTTTTTT
.,TRBJ2-1,TRBD1,TRBV4-1,CASSQTGAGVNEQFF,TGCGCCAGCAGCCAAACAGGGGCTGGGGTCAATGAGCAGTTCTTC
.,TRBJ2-5,TRBD1,TRBV3-1/TRBV3-2,CASNPRETGTGVQETQYF,TGTGCCAGCAACCCCCGCGAGACGGGGACAGGGGTCCAAGAGACCCAGTACTTC
.,TRBJ1-1,.,TRBV27,CASSPQTPNTEAFF,TGTGCCAGCAGTCCCCAGACACCGAACACTGAAGCTTTCTTT
.,TRBJ1-5,TRBD1,TRBV28,CASRPGGWQPQHF,TGTGCCAGCAGGCCAGGGGGCTGGCAGCCCCAGCATTTT
.,TRBJ2-5,TRBD2,TRBV27,CASSDRTSGRGETQYF,TGTGCCAGCAGTGATCGGACTAGCGGGAGAGGGGAGACCCAGTACTTC
.,TRBJ2-1,TRBD2,TRBV5-1,CASSLAGTSGSTANEQFF,TGCGCCAGCAGCTTGGCCGGGACTAGCGGGAGTACGGCGAATGAGCAGTTCTTC
once,TRBJ1-4,TRBD1,TRBV30,CAWSVSGQFNEKLFF,TGTGCCTGGAGTGTTTCGGGACAGTTTAATGAAAAACTGTTTTTT
few,TRBJ2-7,.,TRBV6-5,CASKGGAVAEQYF,TGTGCCAGCAAAGGGGGAGCGGTGGCCGAGCAGTACTTC
.,TRBJ2-7,TRBD1,TRBV11-1,CASSFGTGAGEQYF,TGTGCCAGCAGCTTCGGGACAGGGGCTGGAGAGCAGTACTTC
.,TRBJ2-5,TRBD1,TRBV19,CASSTTGTGLGETQYF,TGTGCCAGTAGTACCACCGGGACAGGGTTGGGAGAGACCCAGTACTTC
.,TRBJ1-2,.,TRBV19,CASLSRREGYTF,TGTGCCAGCCTCTCTCGGAGGGAGGGCTACACCTTC
.,TRBJ1-2,.,TRBV19,CASSRQGSYGYTF,TGTGCCAGTAGTAGGCAGGGGAGCTATGGCTACACCTTC
.,TRBJ2-5,TRBD2,TRBV28,CASRLAGGQETQYF,TGTGCCAGCAGACTCGCGGGAGGGCAGGAGACCCAGTACTTC
.,TRBJ2-7,.,TRBV19,CASSIATRTYEQYF,TGTGCCAGTAGTATAGCCACCAGAACCTACGAGCAGTACTTC
.,TRBJ2-1,TRBD1,TRBV18,CASSGQGLNEQFF,TGTGCCAGCTCTGGACAGGGTTTGAATGAGCAGTTCTTC
.,TRBJ1-4,TRBD1,TRBV5-1,CASSLAPGGTNEKLFF,TGCGCCAGCAGCTTGGCCCCAGGGGGAACTAATGAAAAACTGTTTTTT
.,TRBJ2-1,TRBD2,TRBV3-1/TRBV3-2,CASSHQREYEQFF,TGTGCCAGCAGCCATCAGCGGGAGTATGAGCAGTTCTTC
.,TRBJ1-2,.,TRBV30,CAWTSGGGGYTF,TGTGCCTGGACCTCCGGCGGGGGGGGCTACACCTTC
.,TRBJ2-3,TRBD2,TRBV6-1,CASSEAGGNTDTQYF,TGTGCCAGCAGTGAAGCGGGAGGGAACACAGATACGCAGTATTTT
.,TRBJ2-1,TRBD2,TRBV7-2,CASRSTSDSYNEQFF,TGTGCCAGCAGGTCGACTAGCGACTCCTACAATGAGCAGTTCTTC
.,TRBJ1-3,.,TRBV9,CASSVGQANTIYF,TGTGCCAGCAGCGTAGGGCAGGCAAACACCATATATTTT
.,TRBJ2-7,TRBD1,TRBV7-9,CASSSGTGGLVDPYEQYF,TGTGCCAGCAGCTCGGGGACAGGGGGCCTAGTCGATCCCTACGAGCAGTACTTC
few,TRBJ2-1,TRBD2,TRBV27,CASNGVAGREQFF,TGTGCCAGCAATGGAGTAGCGGGACGCGAGCAGTTCTTC